A single sample is the source of the 2 T cell receptor beta chains below, sequenced in a study of cytomegalovirus exposure and HLA in healthy donors. Primers included in the PCR were 60 Vbeta and 13 Jbeta primers. Produced via immunoSEQ multiplex PCR; TCRdb's table is partial and in-frame only. The profile shows tens of thousands of clones, 64% of them singletons. Sequencing input: PBMCs. These receptors all stem from a human donor in good health.

V is TRBV10-3 and J is TRBJ2-7; weak D call: TRBD1 (6 bases). From germline, CDR1 is ENHRY and CDR2 SYGVKD. The V and J ends lost 4 bases and 5 bases respectively, with 21 bases between them. This CDR3 region has 16 residues. The CDR3: CAISGSQGIPTDEQYF. The CDR3 DNA reads TGTGCCATCAGTGGATCGCAGGGGATACCTACTGACGAGCAGTACTTC.

This rearrangement joins TRBV11-2 to TRBJ2-7; 8 bases match TRBD1. There are 15 residues in the CDR3. The germline CDR1 and CDR2 sequences are SGHAT and FQNNGV. With V trimmed by 7 bases and J by 5 bases, 13 bases remained unmatched. The chain's CDR3 is CASTPFQGAPHEQYF. DNA of the CDR3: TGTGCCAGCACCCCATTTCAGGGGGCGCCCCACGAGCAGTACTTC.